A single sample gave rise to the 9 T cell receptor beta chains below, sequenced in a study of cytomegalovirus exposure and HLA in healthy donors. PCR involved 60 Vbeta and 13 Jbeta primers. Repertoires were generated with immunoSEQ multiplex PCR, while TCRdb's copy carries only in-frame clones and drops some. The sample consists of about 120,000 clones, roughly three fifths of them appearing once. The sequenced material came from PBMCs. The receptors were gathered from a man between 35 and 55 years old in good health and CMV-seropositive.

The V and J genes are TRBV10-3 and TRBJ2-2; 12 bases match TRBD2. Germline trimming cut 8 bases from V and 0 bases from J; bases unmatched to any gene: 10. Looked up from germline, CDR1 is ENHRY and CDR2 is SYGVKD. This CDR3 has 18 amino acids. The DNA for the CDR3 is TGTGCCATCGGAGGGAGACTAGCGGGAGAGACGAACACCGGGGAGCTGTTTTTT. Its protein is CAIGGRLAGETNTGELFF.

This clone came up a few times. The chain has TRBV18 and TRBJ1-4; no clear D. There are 15 residues in the CDR3. Trimming shortened V by 1 base and J by 2 bases, and 8 bases separated the two germline ends. Germline V lookup: CDR1 KGHSH, CDR2 LQKENI. CDR3 DNA sequence: TGTGCCAGCTCACCACGCGCAGGTACTAATGAAAAACTGTTTTTT. This sequence encodes CASSPRAGTNEKLFF.

The gene calls are TRBV2 and TRBJ2-7; 8 bases fit TRBD1. The CDR3 is 14 residues long. J was trimmed by 3 bases and V by 5 bases; bases with no gene match: 6. CDR1 SNHLY and CDR2 FYNNEI come from the germline V gene. The CDR3 nucleotides are TGTGCCAGCAGTCCCGGGACAGGTAGCTACGAGCAGTACTTC. It yields the protein CASSPGTGSYEQYF.

CDR3 amino acids: CASRIQGPGEINEKLFF. Here the CDR3 DNA reads TGTGCCAGCCGAATTCAAGGGCCTGGGGAGATTAATGAAAAACTGTTTTTT. The chain joins TRBV4-2 to TRBJ1-4; the D is unclear. Germline loops: CDR1 LGHNA, CDR2 YNFKEQ. Trimming removed 8 bases at V and 4 bases at J, with 23 bases between. This CDR3 region has 17 residues.

The chain employs TRBV5-1 and TRBJ2-3, with 14 positions matching TRBD2. V lost 2 bases and J lost 3; bases outside the gene matches: 5. The CDR3 is made up of 17 amino acids. Germline assignment: CDR1 SGHRS and CDR2 YFSETQ. The CDR3 loop is CASSFRGLAGETDTQYF. The CDR3, as DNA: TGCGCCAGCAGCTTTCGGGGACTAGCGGGGGAAACAGATACGCAGTATTTT.

J is TRBJ2-6 and V is TRBV30; 8 bases align to TRBD2. The V gene's germline CDR1 is GTSNPN and CDR2 SVGIG (reference sequence). Germline trimming cut 5 bases from V and 0 bases from J; bases unmatched to any gene: 6. The CDR3 has 16 residues. CDR3 protein: CAWGSGSLSGANVLTF. In DNA form, the CDR3 reads TGTGCCTGGGGGAGCGGGAGTCTCTCTGGGGCCAACGTCCTGACTTTC.

The chain links TRBV7-9 to TRBJ1-5; no firm D call. The V gene lost 8 bases and the J gene lost 4 bases, with 9 bases spanning the gap. Germline V gene lookup returns CDR1 SEHNR and CDR2 FQNEAQ (reference sequence). This CDR3 spans 12 amino acids. The CDR3 sequence is CASEILNQPQHF. The CDR3, as DNA: TGTGCCAGCGAGATATTGAATCAGCCCCAGCATTTT.

The chain's CDR3 is CASSTPEGGGDQPQHF. The CDR3, as DNA: TGTGCCAGCAGTACCCCGGAAGGGGGCGGGGATCAGCCCCAGCATTTT. The chain links TRBV28 to TRBJ1-5, with 7 bases aligning to TRBD1. CDR1 is MDHEN, CDR2 SYDVKM, per germline. This CDR3 spans 16 amino acids. V lost 5 bases, J lost 5 bases, and 12 bases stayed unmatched.

The sample holds a few counts of this clone. V usage is TRBV28 and J usage is TRBJ2-7; TRBD1 agrees at 7 bases. Germline V gives CDR1 MDHEN, CDR2 SYDVKM. The V and J ends lost 3 bases and 4 bases, in that order; junction bases with no gene match: 18. This CDR3 comprises 18 residues. The CDR3 coding sequence is TGTGCCAGCAGTTTTCCGGGACAGAGGCTTAATCCCACTTACGAGCAGTACTTC. Protein sequence: CASSFPGQRLNPTYEQYF.